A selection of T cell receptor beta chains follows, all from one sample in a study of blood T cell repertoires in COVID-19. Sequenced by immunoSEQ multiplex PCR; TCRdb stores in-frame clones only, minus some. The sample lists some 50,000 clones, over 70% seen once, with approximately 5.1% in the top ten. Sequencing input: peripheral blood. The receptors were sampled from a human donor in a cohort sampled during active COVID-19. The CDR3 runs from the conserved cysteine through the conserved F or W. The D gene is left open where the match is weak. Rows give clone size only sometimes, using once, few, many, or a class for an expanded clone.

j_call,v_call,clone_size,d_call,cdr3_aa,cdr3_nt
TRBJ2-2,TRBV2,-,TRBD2,CASSETSGSVGELFF,TGTGCCAGCAGTGAAACTAGCGGGAGTGTAGGGGAGCTGTTTTTT
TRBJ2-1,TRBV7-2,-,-,CASSRLTDNEQFF,TGTGCCAGCAGCCGCCTAACGGACAATGAGCAGTTCTTC
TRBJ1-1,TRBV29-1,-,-,CSARIWGVNTEAFF,TGCAGCGCCCGAATTTGGGGGGTGAACACTGAAGCTTTCTTT
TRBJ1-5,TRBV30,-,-,CAWSVRGYSNQPQHF,TGTGCCTGGAGTGTGCGGGGGTACAGCAATCAGCCCCAGCATTTT
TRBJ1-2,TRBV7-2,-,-,CASSFIGGDYGYTF,TGTGCCAGCAGCTTCATAGGCGGTGACTATGGCTACACCTTC
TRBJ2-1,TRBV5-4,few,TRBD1,CASSPKYRGEQFF,TGTGCCAGCAGCCCCAAATACAGGGGGGAGCAGTTCTTC
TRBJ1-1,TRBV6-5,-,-,CASRTGPTEAFF,TGTGCCAGCAGGACAGGCCCCACTGAAGCTTTCTTT
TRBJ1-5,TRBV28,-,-,CASSRQSNQPQHF,TGTGCCAGCAGTCGACAAAGCAATCAGCCCCAGCATTTT
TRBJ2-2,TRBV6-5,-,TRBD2,CASRETSGRPGELFF,TGTGCCAGCAGAGAGACTAGCGGGAGACCCGGGGAGCTGTTTTTT
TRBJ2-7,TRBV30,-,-,CAWRVGATYEQYF,TGTGCCTGGAGGGTGGGGGCTACCTACGAGCAGTACTTC
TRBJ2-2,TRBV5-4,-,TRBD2,CASSYSGRWTGELFF,TGTGCCAGCAGCTATAGCGGGAGGTGGACCGGGGAGCTGTTTTTT
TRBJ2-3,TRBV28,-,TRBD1,CASSLSGQGVADTQYF,TGTGCCAGCAGTTTAAGTGGACAGGGTGTTGCAGATACGCAGTATTTT
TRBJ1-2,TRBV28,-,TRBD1,CASKTGTGENGYTF,TGTGCCAGCAAAACCGGGACAGGGGAAAATGGCTACACCTTC
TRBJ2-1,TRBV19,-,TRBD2,CASSGFRGSNNEQFF,TGTGCCAGTAGTGGTTTCCGCGGGAGTAACAATGAGCAGTTCTTC
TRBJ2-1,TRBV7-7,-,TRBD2,CASSNSGRGEGEQFF,TGTGCTAGCAGCAATAGCGGGAGGGGTGAGGGGGAGCAGTTCTTC
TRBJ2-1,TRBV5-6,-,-,CASSLGLARYEVF,TGTGCCAGCAGCTTGGGGCTAGCGCGCTATGAGGTCTTC
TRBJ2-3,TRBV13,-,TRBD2,CASAGGTQYF,TGTGCCTCCGCGGGGGGTACGCAGTATTTT
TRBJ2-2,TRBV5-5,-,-,CASSLAGDIPGRLFF,TGTGCCAGCAGCTTGGCCGGGGACATACCGGGGAGGCTGTTTTTT
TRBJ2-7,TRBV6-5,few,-,CASSSGSSPSYEQYF,TGTGCCAGCAGTTCCGGTTCCTCACCCTCCTACGAGCAGTACTTC
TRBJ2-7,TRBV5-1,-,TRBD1,CASSLTGVYEQYF,TGCGCCAGCAGCTTGACAGGGGTGTACGAGCAGTACTTC
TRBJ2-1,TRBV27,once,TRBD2,CASSTLAGGSNEQFF,TGTGCCAGCAGCACTTTAGCGGGAGGGTCCAATGAGCAGTTCTTC
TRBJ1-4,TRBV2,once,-,CARARGQGEKLFF,TGTGCCAGGGCCAGGGGTCAGGGTGAAAAACTGTTTTTT
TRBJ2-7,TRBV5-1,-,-,CASSQGLQPLEQYF,TGCGCCAGCAGCCAAGGACTGCAACCCCTCGAGCAGTACTTC
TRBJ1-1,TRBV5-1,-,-,CASSKSSAKTEAFF,TGCGCCAGCAGCAAGTCGAGTGCGAAGACTGAAGCTTTCTTT
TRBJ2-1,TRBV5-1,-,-,CASSNRDSSYNEQFF,TGCGCCAGCAGCAACCGGGACTCCTCCTACAATGAGCAGTTCTTC
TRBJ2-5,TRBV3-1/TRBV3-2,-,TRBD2,CASSQPSGRVGQETQYF,TGTGCCAGCAGCCAGCCTAGCGGGAGAGTGGGCCAAGAGACCCAGTACTTC
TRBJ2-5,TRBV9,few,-,CASSVDPGGQETQYF,TGTGCCAGCAGCGTAGATCCAGGAGGGCAAGAGACCCAGTACTTC
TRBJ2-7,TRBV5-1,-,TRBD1,CASRRGGQGADEQYF,TGCGCCAGCAGACGAGGTGGGCAGGGGGCGGACGAGCAGTACTTC
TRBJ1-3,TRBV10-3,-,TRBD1,CAITDGTVENTIYF,TGTGCCATCACTGACGGGACAGTCGAAAACACCATATATTTT
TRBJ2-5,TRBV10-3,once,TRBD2,CATRTSGETQYF,TGTGCCACCCGAACTAGCGGGGAGACCCAGTACTTC
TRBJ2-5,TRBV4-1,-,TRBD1,CASSQGVGTGGRQETQYF,TGCGCCAGCAGCCAAGGAGTGGGGACAGGGGGTCGGCAAGAGACCCAGTACTTC